This T cell receptor (beta chain) came from a study of vaccination effects on CD4 cells after COVID-19. Study-level results: Sampling in the study covered few convalescent patients and included no early post-infection timepoints.

V shed 5 bases and J 0 bases; nucleotides not matched to a gene: 16. CDR1 ENHRY and CDR2 SYGVKD come from the germline V gene. This CDR3 is 19 amino acids long. Turning to this clone: Antigen specificity is unknown.

Some clones are missing from TCRdb's copy, which holds only in-frame ones; the method was immunoSEQ multiplex PCR. Of under 50,000 clones detected, approximately 61% appear once; the ten largest clones hold roughly 5.5%. Investigators separated out CD4+ T cells once approximately 10 days of culture had passed. Nucleocapsid antibodies were negative in the vaccine recipients, who had never had SARS-CoV-2 infection. This TCR was sampled from a human donor who received a COVID-19 vaccine. The rearrangement links TRBV10-3 to TRBJ2-3; 8 nucleotides align to TRBD2. The source material was CD4+ T cells from PBMCs cultured without peptide, sampled before COVID-19 vaccination. CDR3 sequence (DNA): TGTGCCATCAGTTCCGGGGGGGCTTTAGCGGGGACTAGCACAGATACGCAGTATTTT. This translates into CAISSGGALAGTSTDTQYF.